This T cell receptor (beta chain) came from a study of beta chain features in type 1 diabetes. General study results and limits: Patients with type 1 diabetes carried fewer insertions and had more deletions at their VDJ junctions.

Sorted CD4+ subsets: naive, central memory, regulatory, stem cell-like memory (CD45RO/CCR7/CD25/CD127/CD95/CD27 panel). Germline V gene data show CDR1 as SGHVS and CDR2 as FNYEAQ. This CDR3 region has 15 residues. V gave up 1 base and J gave up 6 bases; unmatched junction bases: 7. This clone has a count of ten or more. Its antigen remains unidentified. As every portion of the isolated RNA was reverse transcribed, the sequencing read expressed TCRB transcripts. TCRdb's copy holds only in-frame clones and misses some; the assay was immunoSEQ multiplex PCR. Of 250,000 to 300,000 clones in the sample, under 8.5% were seen once.

The chain links TRBV7-6 to TRBJ2-7; 9 nucleotides agree with TRBD2. This clonotype was sampled from a woman between 18 and 29 years old in good health. Sequences were obtained from central memory CD4+ T cells from blood. The CDR3 sequence is CASSLGSGGLGEQYF. The CDR3 DNA follows: TGTGCCAGCAGCTTAGGTAGCGGGGGCCTTGGCGAGCAGTACTTC.